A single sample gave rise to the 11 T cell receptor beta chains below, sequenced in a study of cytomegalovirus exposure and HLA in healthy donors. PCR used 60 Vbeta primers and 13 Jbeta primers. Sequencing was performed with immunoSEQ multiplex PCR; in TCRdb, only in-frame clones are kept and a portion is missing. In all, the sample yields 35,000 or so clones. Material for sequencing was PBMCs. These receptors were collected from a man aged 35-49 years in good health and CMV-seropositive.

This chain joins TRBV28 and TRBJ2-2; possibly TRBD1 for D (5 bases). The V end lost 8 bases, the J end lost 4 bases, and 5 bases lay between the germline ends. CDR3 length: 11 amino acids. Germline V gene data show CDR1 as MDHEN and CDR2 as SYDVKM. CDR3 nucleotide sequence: TGTGCCAGCGGGGCCACCGGGGAGCTGTTTTTT. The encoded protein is CASGATGELFF.

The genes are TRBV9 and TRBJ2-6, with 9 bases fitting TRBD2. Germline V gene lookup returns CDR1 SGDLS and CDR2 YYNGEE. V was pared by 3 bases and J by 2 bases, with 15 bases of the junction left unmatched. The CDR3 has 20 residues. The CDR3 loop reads CASSAEGSSGSSPGANVLTF. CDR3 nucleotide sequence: TGTGCCAGCAGCGCCGAGGGGAGTAGCGGGAGCTCCCCTGGGGCCAACGTCCTGACTTTC.

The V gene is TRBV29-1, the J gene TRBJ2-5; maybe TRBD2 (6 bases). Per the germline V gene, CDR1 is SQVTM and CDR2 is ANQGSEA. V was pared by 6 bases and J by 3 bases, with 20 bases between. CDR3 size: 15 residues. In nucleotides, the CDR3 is TGCAGCGTAAAAAAACTAGCAGGAGACGAAGAGACCCAGTACTTC. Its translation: CSVKKLAGDEETQYF.

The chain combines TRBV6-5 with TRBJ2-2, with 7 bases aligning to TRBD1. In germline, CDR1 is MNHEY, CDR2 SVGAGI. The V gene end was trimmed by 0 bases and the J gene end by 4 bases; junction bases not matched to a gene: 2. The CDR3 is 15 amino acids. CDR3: CASSYSGGGTGELFF. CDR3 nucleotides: TGTGCCAGCAGTTACTCAGGGGGCGGCACCGGGGAGCTGTTTTTT.

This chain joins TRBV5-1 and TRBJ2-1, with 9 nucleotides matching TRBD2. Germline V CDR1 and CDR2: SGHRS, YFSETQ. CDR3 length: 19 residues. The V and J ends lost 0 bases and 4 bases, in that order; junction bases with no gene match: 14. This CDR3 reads CASSLVVAGGVGLYNEQFF. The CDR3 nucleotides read TGCGCCAGCAGCTTGGTGGTCGCGGGAGGGGTAGGACTATACAATGAGCAGTTCTTC.

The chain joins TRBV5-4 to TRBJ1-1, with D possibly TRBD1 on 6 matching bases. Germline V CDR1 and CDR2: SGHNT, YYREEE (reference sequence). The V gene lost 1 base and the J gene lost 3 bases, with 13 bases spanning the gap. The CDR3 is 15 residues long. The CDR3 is CASSLTGYGDTEAFF. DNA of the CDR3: TGTGCCAGCAGCTTGACAGGGTATGGGGACACTGAAGCTTTCTTT.

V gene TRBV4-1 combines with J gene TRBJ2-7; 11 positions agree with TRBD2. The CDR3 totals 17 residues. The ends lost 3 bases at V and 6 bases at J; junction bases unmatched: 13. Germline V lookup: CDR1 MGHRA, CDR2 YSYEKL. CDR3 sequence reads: CASSHQPPGLAASEQYF. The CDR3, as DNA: TGCGCCAGCAGCCACCAACCCCCGGGACTAGCGGCTTCCGAGCAGTACTTC.

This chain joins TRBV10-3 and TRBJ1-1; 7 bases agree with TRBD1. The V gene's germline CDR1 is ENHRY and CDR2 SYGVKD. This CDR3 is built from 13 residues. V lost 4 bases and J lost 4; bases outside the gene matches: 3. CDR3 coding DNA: TGTGCCATCAGTGGACAGGGACTCACTGAAGCTTTCTTT. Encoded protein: CAISGQGLTEAFF.

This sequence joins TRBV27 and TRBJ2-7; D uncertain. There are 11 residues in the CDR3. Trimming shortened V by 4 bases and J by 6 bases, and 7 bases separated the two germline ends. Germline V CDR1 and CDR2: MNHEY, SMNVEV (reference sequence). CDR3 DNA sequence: TGTGCCAGCAGTTCGGGTACCGAGCAGTACTTC. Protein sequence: CASSSGTEQYF.

The chain's CDR3 is CASRQNYGYTF. CDR3 DNA: TGTGCCAGCAGACAGAACTATGGCTACACCTTC. The chain is built from TRBV6-5 and TRBJ1-2; no clear D gene. V shed 6 bases and J shed 2 bases, with 4 bases lying between them. The CDR3 runs 11 residues. The germline gives CDR1 MNHEY, CDR2 SVGAGI.

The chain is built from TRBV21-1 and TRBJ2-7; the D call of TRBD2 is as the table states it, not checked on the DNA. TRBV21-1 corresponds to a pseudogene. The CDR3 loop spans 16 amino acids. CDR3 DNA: TGTGCCAGCACGAACCGGACTAGCGGGAGCGTCTACGAGCAGTACTTC. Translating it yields CASTNRTSGSVYEQYF.